This T cell receptor beta chain was observed in a study of T cell responses to AZD1222 COVID-19 vaccine. Here immunoSEQ multiplex PCR was the method, and the copy in TCRdb shows in-frame clones only, minus some. The sample carries roughly 130,000 clones, roughly 92% recorded once. The CDR3 is 13 amino acids. Germline-derived CDR1 and CDR2 are MNHNS and SASEGT. As regards this clone: The antigen is not known. Germline and junction disagree at one end, which may indicate a read error.

General study findings and limits: Spike-specific TCR depth and breadth grew after two AZD1222 doses. Most donors were white British, females outnumbered males, and clonal diversity was possibly underestimated. Mapped onto spike, vaccine-associated CD4 TCRs spanned it and were dominant at 160-218 and 743-854.

The source of this sequence is an adult who received the AZD1222 COVID-19 vaccine. The specimen comprised peripheral blood, sampled 28 days after the second AZD1222 dose. The chain carries TRBV6-1 and TRBJ2-5; possibly TRBD2 for D (5 bases). The CDR3 is CASTEAEQETQYF. The CDR3 bases are TGTGCCAGCACTGAAGCGGAACAAGAGACCCAGTACTTC.